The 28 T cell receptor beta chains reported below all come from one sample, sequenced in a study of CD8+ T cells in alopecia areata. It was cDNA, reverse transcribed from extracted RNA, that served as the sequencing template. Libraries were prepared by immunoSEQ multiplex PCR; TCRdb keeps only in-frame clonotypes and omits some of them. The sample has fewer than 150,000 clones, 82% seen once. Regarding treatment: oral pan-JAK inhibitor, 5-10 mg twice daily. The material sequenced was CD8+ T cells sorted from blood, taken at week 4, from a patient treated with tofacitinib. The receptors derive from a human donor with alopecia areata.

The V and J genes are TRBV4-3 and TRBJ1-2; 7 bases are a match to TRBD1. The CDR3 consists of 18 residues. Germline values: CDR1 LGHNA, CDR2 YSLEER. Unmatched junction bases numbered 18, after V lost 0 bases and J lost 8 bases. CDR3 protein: CASSQEYRDSDLLYGYTF. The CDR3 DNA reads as TGCGCCAGCAGCCAAGAATACCGGGACAGCGACTTGCTTTACGGCTACACCTTC.

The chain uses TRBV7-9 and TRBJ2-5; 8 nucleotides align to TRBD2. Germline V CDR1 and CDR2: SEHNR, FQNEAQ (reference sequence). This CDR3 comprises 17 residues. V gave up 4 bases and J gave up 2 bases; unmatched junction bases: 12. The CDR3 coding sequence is TGTGCCAGCAGCTCCGGCGGGAGCGGGGGATGGCAAGAGACCCAGTACTTC. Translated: CASSSGGSGGWQETQYF.

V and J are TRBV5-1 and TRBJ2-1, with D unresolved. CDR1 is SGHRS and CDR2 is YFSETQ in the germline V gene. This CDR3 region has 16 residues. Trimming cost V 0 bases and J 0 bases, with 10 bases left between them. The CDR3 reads CASSLDTASSYNEQFF. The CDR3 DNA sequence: TGCGCCAGCAGCTTGGACACAGCGAGCTCCTACAATGAGCAGTTCTTC.

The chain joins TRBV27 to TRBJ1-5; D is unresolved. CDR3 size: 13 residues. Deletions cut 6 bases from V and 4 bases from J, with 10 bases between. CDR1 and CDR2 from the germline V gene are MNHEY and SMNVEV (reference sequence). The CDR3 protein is CASRPGPNQPQHF. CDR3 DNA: TGTGCCAGCAGGCCCGGCCCAAATCAGCCCCAGCATTTT.

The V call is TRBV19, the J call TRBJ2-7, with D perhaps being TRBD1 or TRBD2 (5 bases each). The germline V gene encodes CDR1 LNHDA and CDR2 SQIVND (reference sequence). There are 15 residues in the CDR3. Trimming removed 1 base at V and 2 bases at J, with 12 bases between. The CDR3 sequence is CASSIGYGDAYEQYF. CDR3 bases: TGTGCCAGTAGTATAGGGTACGGGGACGCCTACGAGCAGTACTTC.

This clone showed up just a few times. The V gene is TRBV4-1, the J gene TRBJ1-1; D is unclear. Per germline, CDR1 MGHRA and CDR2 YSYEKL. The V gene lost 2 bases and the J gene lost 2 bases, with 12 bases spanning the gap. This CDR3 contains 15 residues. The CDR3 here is CASSQLAGGNTEAFF. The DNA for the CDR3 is TGCGCCAGCAGCCAACTCGCCGGTGGTAACACTGAAGCTTTCTTT.

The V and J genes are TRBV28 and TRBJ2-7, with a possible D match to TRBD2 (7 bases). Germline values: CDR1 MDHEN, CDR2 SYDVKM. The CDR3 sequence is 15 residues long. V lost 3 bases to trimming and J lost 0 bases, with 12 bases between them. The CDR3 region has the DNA TGTGCCAGCAGTTTCTCGGGGGGACACTCCTACGAGCAGTACTTC. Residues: CASSFSGGHSYEQYF.

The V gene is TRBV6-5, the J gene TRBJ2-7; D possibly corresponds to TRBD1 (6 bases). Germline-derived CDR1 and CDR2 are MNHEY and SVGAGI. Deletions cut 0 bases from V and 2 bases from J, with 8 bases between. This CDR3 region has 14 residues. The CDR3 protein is CASSYSGTPYEQYF. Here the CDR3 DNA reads TGTGCCAGCAGTTACTCTGGGACACCCTACGAGCAGTACTTC.

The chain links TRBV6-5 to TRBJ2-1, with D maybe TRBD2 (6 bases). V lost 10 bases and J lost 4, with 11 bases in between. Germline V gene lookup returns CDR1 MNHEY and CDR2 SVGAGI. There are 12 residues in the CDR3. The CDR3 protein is CATGTDYNEQFF. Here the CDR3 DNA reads TGTGCCACCGGGACTGATTACAATGAGCAGTTCTTC.

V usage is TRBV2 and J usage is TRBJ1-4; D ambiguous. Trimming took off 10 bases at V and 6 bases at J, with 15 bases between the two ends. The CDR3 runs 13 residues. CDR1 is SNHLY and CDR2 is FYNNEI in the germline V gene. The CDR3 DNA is TGTGCCATCAATCTCCTCTGGGATGAAAAACTGTTTTTT. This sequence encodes CAINLLWDEKLFF.

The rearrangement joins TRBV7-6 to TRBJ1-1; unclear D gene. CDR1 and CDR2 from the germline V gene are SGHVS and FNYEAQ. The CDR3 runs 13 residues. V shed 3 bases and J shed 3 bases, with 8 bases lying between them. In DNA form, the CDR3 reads TGTGCCAGCAGCTTGCGAGACGACACTGAAGCTTTCTTT. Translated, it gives CASSLRDDTEAFF.

The CDR3 nucleotides read TGTGCCAGCAGCTCCCGGGACAGGGGAGGCGAGACCCAGTACTTC. Protein sequence: CASSSRDRGGETQYF. The genes are TRBV7-9 and TRBJ2-5; 10 bases fit TRBD1. Unmatched junction bases numbered 7, after V lost 4 bases and J lost 5 bases. This CDR3 region has 15 residues. The germline gives CDR1 SEHNR, CDR2 FQNEAQ (reference sequence).

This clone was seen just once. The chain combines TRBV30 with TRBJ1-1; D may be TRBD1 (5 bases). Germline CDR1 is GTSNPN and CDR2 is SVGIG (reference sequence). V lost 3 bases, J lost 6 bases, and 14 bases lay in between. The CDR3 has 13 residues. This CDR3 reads CAWRWAKGPEAFF. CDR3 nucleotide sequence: TGTGCCTGGAGATGGGCCAAGGGGCCTGAAGCTTTCTTT.

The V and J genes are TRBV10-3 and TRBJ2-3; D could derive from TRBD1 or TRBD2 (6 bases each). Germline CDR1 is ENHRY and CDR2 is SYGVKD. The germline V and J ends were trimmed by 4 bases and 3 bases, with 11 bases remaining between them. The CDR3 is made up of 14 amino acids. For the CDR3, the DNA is TGTGCCATCAGTGGGGGGGCCGGGACAGATACGCAGTATTTT. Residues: CAISGGAGTDTQYF.

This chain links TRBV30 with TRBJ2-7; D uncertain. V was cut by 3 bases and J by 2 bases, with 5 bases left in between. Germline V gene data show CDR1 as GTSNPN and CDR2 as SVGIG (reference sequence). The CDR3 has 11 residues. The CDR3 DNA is TGTGCCTGGAGCGACACCTACGAGCAGTACTTC. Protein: CAWSDTYEQYF. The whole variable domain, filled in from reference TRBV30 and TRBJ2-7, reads SQTIHQWPATLVQPVGSPLSLECTVEGTSNPNLYWYRQAAGRGLQLLFYSVGIGQISSEVPQNLSASRPQDRQFILSSKKLLLSDSGFYLCAWSDTYEQYFGPGTRLTVT.

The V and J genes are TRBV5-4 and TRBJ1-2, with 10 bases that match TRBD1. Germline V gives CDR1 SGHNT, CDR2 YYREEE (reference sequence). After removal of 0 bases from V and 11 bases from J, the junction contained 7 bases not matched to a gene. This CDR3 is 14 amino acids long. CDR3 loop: CASSLGQGAYVYTF. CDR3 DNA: TGTGCCAGCAGCTTGGGACAGGGGGCATACGTTTACACCTTC.

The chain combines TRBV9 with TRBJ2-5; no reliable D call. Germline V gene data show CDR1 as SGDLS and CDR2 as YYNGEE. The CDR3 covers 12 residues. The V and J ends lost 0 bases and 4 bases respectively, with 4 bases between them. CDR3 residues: CASSVDSETQYF. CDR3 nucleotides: TGTGCCAGCAGCGTAGATTCAGAGACCCAGTACTTC.

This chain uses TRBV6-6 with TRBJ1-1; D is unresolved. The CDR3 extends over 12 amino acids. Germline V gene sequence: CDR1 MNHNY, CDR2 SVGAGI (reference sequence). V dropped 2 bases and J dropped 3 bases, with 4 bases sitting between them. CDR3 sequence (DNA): TGTGCCAGCAGTTACCACGACACTGAAGCTTTCTTT. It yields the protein CASSYHDTEAFF.

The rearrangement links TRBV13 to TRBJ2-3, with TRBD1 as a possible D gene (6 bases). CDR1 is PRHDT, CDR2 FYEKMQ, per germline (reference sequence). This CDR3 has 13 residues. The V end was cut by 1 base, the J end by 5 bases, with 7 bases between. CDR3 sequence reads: CASSLEGGDTQYF. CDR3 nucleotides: TGTGCCAGCAGCTTAGAAGGGGGAGATACGCAGTATTTT.

The CDR3 DNA reads TGTGCCAGCAGCAAACTAGCGGGGGATTACAATGAGCAGTTCTTC. Its protein is CASSKLAGDYNEQFF. The chain has TRBV11-3 and TRBJ2-1, with 11 bases identical to TRBD2. The CDR3 is made up of 15 amino acids. V was pared by 5 bases and J by 4 bases, with 4 bases of the junction left unmatched. Germline CDR1 and CDR2: SGHNT and YENEEA.

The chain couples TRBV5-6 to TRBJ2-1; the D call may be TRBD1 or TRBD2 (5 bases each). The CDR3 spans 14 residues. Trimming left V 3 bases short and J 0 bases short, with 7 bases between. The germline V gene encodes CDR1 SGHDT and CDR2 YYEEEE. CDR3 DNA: TGTGCCAGCAGCTGGGGGAGCTCCTACAATGAGCAGTTCTTC. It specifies CASSWGSSYNEQFF. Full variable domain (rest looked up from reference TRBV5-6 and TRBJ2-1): DAGVTQSPTHLIKTRGQQVTLRCSPKSGHDTVSWYQQALGQGPQFIFQYYEEEERQRGNFPDRFSGHQFPNYSSELNVNALLLGDSALYLCASSWGSSYNEQFFGPGTRLTVL.

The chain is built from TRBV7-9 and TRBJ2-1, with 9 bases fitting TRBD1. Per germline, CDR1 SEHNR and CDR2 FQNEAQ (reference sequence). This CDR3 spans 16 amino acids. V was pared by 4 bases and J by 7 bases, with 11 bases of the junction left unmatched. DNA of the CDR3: TGTGCCAGCAGCTACAGACCGGGACAGGGTTGGAATGAGCAGTTCTTC. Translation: CASSYRPGQGWNEQFF.

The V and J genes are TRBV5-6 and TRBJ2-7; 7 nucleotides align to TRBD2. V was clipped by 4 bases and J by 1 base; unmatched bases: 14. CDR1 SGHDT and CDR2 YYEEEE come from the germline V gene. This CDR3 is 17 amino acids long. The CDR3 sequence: CASSPGGSGRRSYEQYF. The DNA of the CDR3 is TGTGCCAGCAGCCCGGGGGGTAGCGGTCGAAGGTCCTACGAGCAGTACTTC.

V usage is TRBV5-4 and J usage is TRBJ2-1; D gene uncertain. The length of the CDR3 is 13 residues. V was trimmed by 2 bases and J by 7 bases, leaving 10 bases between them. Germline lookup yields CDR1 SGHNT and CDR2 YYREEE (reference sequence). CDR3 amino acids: CASSLSGYNEQFF. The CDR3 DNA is TGTGCCAGCAGCTTATCGGGTTATAATGAGCAGTTCTTC.

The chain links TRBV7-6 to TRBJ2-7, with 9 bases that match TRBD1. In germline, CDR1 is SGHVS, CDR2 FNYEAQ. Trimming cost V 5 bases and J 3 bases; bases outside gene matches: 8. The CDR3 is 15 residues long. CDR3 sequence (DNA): TGTGCCAGCAGCATGACCGGGACAGGGCACTACGAGCAGTACTTC. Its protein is CASSMTGTGHYEQYF.

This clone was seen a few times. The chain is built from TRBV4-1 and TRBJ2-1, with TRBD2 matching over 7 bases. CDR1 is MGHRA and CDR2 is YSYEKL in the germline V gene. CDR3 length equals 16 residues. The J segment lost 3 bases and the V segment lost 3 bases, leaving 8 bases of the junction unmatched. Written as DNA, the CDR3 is TGCGCCAGCAGCCAGAGCGGGGCGGGGGACTACAATGAGCAGTTCTTC. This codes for CASSQSGAGDYNEQFF.

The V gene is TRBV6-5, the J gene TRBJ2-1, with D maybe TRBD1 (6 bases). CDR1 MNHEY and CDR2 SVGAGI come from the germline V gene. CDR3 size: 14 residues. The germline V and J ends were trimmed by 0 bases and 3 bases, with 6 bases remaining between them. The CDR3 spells CASSYSTGYNEQFF. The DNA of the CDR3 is TGTGCCAGCAGTTACTCGACAGGCTACAATGAGCAGTTCTTC.

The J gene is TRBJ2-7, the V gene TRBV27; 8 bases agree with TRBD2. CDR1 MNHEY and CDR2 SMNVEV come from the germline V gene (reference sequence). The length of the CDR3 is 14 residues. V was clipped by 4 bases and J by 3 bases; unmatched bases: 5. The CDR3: CASSSLGGVYEQYF. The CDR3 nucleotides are TGTGCCAGCAGTTCCCTCGGGGGGGTCTACGAGCAGTACTTC.